This is a list of T cell receptor beta chains from one sample in a study of CD4 and CD8 cells across lung adenocarcinoma regions. TCRdb reprocessed the PCR reads with MiXCR, giving one entry per CDR3 protein. Of under 3,500 distinct CDR3 sequences in the sample, around three fifths were seen once. Material: CD4+ T cells from the center of a lung tumor. Receptor source: a female donor with lung adenocarcinoma. The CD4 and CD8 labels of this study may be unreliable. Both conserved end residues are part of each CDR3. D genes are given only for firm matches. Clone size appears in some rows only: once, few, many, or a class for an expanded clone.

TRBJ2-7	TRBV6-1	-	14	TRBD1	CASSESGQAYEQYF	TGTGCCAGCAGTGAATCCGGACAGGCCTACGAGCAGTACTTC
TRBJ2-4	TRBV4-1	-	17	TRBD2	CASSQVLGLAVYNEQYF	TGCGCCAGCAGCCAAGTCCTGGGACTAGCGGTCTACAATGAGCAGTACTTC
TRBJ2-7	TRBV30	-	15	TRBD2	CAWADPGLAIYEQYF	TGTGCCTGGGCGGATCCGGGACTAGCGATCTACGAGCAGTACTTC
TRBJ2-3	TRBV6-1	-	15	TRBD2	CASRALAARTDTQYF	TGTGCCAGCAGGGCCCTAGCGGCCAGGACAGATACGCAGTATTTT
TRBJ2-1	TRBV7-2	-	16	TRBD2	CASHSPKRGPVDEQFF	TGTGCCAGCCATTCTCCAAAGCGGGGGCCGGTGGATGAGCAGTTCTTC
TRBJ2-3	TRBV27	-	11	-	CASSSYDTQYF	TGTGCCAGCAGTTCGTACGATACGCAGTATTTT
TRBJ2-7	TRBV6-1	-	15	TRBD1	CASSERVGGLYEQYF	TGTGCCAGCAGTGAAAGAGTAGGGGGCCTCTACGAGCAGTACTTC
TRBJ2-7	TRBV6-1	medium-sized	12	-	CASSEWGPEQYF	TGTGCCAGCAGTGAATGGGGCCCCGAGCAGTACTTC
TRBJ2-3	TRBV7-9	-	16	-	CASSTATAHYTDTQYF	TGTGCCAGCAGCACGGCGACAGCGCATTACACAGATACGCAGTATTTT
TRBJ1-4	TRBV10-2	-	15	-	CASSDTAGAGEKLFF	TGCGCCAGCAGTGACACGGCAGGGGCGGGTGAAAAACTGTTTTTT
TRBJ2-1	TRBV4-1	-	11	-	CASSHLAEQFF	TGCGCCAGCAGCCACCTAGCGGAGCAGTTCTTC
TRBJ1-6	TRBV7-2	-	15	TRBD1	CASSPGQGYNSPLHF	TGTGCCAGCAGCCCAGGACAGGGTTATAATTCACCCCTCCACTTT
TRBJ1-2	TRBV6-1	-	14	-	CASRGYQVRDGYTF	TGTGCCAGCAGGGGATACCAAGTAAGGGATGGCTACACCTTC
TRBJ2-7	TRBV27	few	13	-	CASKAWGDYEQYF	TGTGCCAGCAAAGCGTGGGGAGACTACGAGCAGTACTTC
TRBJ2-5	TRBV27	-	13	-	CASKDPLGETQYF	TGTGCCAGCAAGGACCCTCTAGGGGAGACCCAGTACTTC
TRBJ2-2	TRBV6-1	-	15	-	CASSERTVSTGELFF	TGTGCCAGCAGTGAAAGGACAGTGAGCACCGGGGAGCTGTTTTTT
TRBJ2-3	TRBV6-1	-	15	-	CASSERSGYTDTQYF	TGTGCCAGCAGTGAACGGTCAGGATACACAGATACGCAGTATTTT
TRBJ2-7	TRBV27	-	15	TRBD1	CASSPPGQGPGEQYF	TGTGCCAGCAGTCCTCCGGGACAGGGCCCAGGCGAGCAGTACTTC
TRBJ2-4	TRBV6-1	-	15	-	CASSDREGDQDTQYF	TGTGCCAGCAGCGACCGTGAGGGTGACCAAGACACTCAGTACTTC
TRBJ2-7	TRBV27	-	13	TRBD2	CASSGLAGYEQYF	TGTGCCAGCAGTGGGCTAGCGGGGTACGAGCAGTACTTC
TRBJ2-4	TRBV6-1	-	18	-	CASSEGGDRSVATYVQYF	TGTGCCAGCAGTGAAGGAGGGGACCGATCAGTGGCCACCTACGTTCAGTACTTC
TRBJ2-2	TRBV6-4	-	13	-	CASSDTGNGELFF	TGTGCCAGCAGTGACACAGGGAACGGGGAGCTGTTTTTT
TRBJ1-2	TRBV27	few	15	-	CASSSLGEYNYGYTF	TGTGCCAGCAGTTCCCTTGGAGAGTACAACTATGGCTACACCTTC
TRBJ2-5	TRBV6-5	-	18	TRBD2	CASSSPTFASGDQETQYF	TGTGCCAGCAGTTCCCCCACTTTCGCTAGCGGAGATCAAGAGACCCAGTACTTC
TRBJ2-3	TRBV15	-	16	-	CATSSQQEGFTDTQYF	TGTGCCACCAGCAGTCAGCAGGAAGGTTTCACAGATACGCAGTATTTT
TRBJ1-1	TRBV6-1	-	11	-	CASMDQTEAFF	TGTGCCAGCATGGATCAGACTGAAGCTTTCTTT